Listed below are T cell receptor beta chains from one sample, sequenced in a study of CD8+ T cells in alopecia areata. Assay used: immunoSEQ multiplex PCR; TCRdb lists only in-frame clones, some missing. The sample lists around 210,000 clones; 50% to 75% were seen once. The sample here was CD4+ T cells sorted from blood, taken at week 4, from a patient treated with tofacitinib. All receptors come from a human donor with alopecia areata. Both conserved end residues are part of each CDR3. The order of the fields is D gene, clone size, J gene, V gene, CDR3 DNA, CDR3 protein. D genes are given only for firm matches. A row's size may be missing; if present it is once, few, many or a size class.

>.|.|TRBJ1-2|TRBV11-1
TGTGCCAGCAGCTTAGAGAATGGTCGGACGGTCAACTATGGCTACACCTTC
CASSLENGRTVNYGYTF
>TRBD2|.|TRBJ2-1|TRBV7-8
TGTGCCAGCAGCTTAGATAGCGGGGAGCAGTTCTTC
CASSLDSGEQFF
>.|.|TRBJ1-2|TRBV2
TGTGCCAGCACTCAAAAGGACGGGAACTATGGCTACACCTTC
CASTQKDGNYGYTF
>.|.|TRBJ1-6|TRBV10-2
TGCGCCAGCAGGGGGTGGGATAATTCACCCCTCCACTTT
CASRGWDNSPLHF
>.|.|TRBJ2-5|TRBV6-1
TGTGCCAGCCCTAAAGAGGACAGCCAAGAGACCCAGTACTTC
CASPKEDSQETQYF
>.|.|TRBJ2-5|TRBV14
TGTGCCAGCAGCCAAGATCTGGGAGAGACCCAGTACTTC
CASSQDLGETQYF
>TRBD1|.|TRBJ1-2|TRBV19
TGTGCCAGCAGTATTATCGACAGGGAGACCTATGGCTACACCTTC
CASSIIDRETYGYTF
>TRBD1|.|TRBJ1-5|TRBV11-2
TGTGCCAGCAGCTCGGGACAGGGGAGCCAGCCCCAGCATTTT
CASSSGQGSQPQHF
>.|once|TRBJ1-1|TRBV7-9
TGTGCCAGCAGCCCACTTGAGACATCGAACACTGAAGCTTTCTTT
CASSPLETSNTEAFF
>TRBD1|.|TRBJ2-1|TRBV7-2
TGTGCCAGCAGAGGGACAGGGTATGAAGAGTTCTTC
CASRGTGYEEFF
>TRBD1|few|TRBJ2-1|TRBV6-7
TGTGCCAGCAGTTACACGGACAGGGGATCCTACAATGAGCAGTTCTTC
CASSYTDRGSYNEQFF
>.|.|TRBJ2-2|TRBV27
TGTGCCAGCAGTTTAGAGTACACCGGGGAGCTGTTTTTT
CASSLEYTGELFF
>TRBD1|few|TRBJ2-2|TRBV19
TGTGCCAGTAGGGGACAGGGGGCGCGGGTCGGGGAGCTGTTTTTT
CASRGQGARVGELFF
>TRBD2|.|TRBJ2-7|TRBV7-8
TGTGCCAGCAGCCCGTTGGGACTAGCGGGGGGCGAGCAGTACTTC
CASSPLGLAGGEQYF
>.|.|TRBJ1-1|TRBV29-1
TGCAGCGTTGTGGGAACTGAAGCTTTCTTT
CSVVGTEAFF
>.|.|TRBJ2-3|TRBV4-2
TGTGCCACCACAGACGGGTACACAGATACGCAGTATTTT
CATTDGYTDTQYF
>TRBD2|.|TRBJ2-7|TRBV29-1
TGCAGCGTAACGGGACTAGAATCGATTGCTAGCGAGCAGTACTTC
CSVTGLESIASEQYF
>.|.|TRBJ1-1|TRBV29-1
TGCAGCGCAAGGGGTGACCCGGTGAACACTGAAGCTTTCTTT
CSARGDPVNTEAFF
>TRBD2|.|TRBJ2-1|TRBV7-2
TGTGCCAGCAGCTTAGTTTCTAGCGGGGGGGCCTCAGAGGAGCAGTTCTTC
CASSLVSSGGASEEQFF
>TRBD1|.|TRBJ1-5|TRBV7-8
TGTGCCAGCAGCAGAAACCGGGACAGGGACAATCAGCCCCAGCATTTT
CASSRNRDRDNQPQHF
>.|few|TRBJ1-5|TRBV2
TGTGCCAGCGGACGGGATAGCAATCAGCCCCAGCATTTT
CASGRDSNQPQHF
>.|.|TRBJ1-1|TRBV5-4
TGTGCCAGCAGCTTGGATGCGACGAACACTGAAGCTTTCTTT
CASSLDATNTEAFF
>.|.|TRBJ2-5|TRBV5-1
TGCGCCAGCAGCCCGGACAACCAAGAGACCCAGTACTTC
CASSPDNQETQYF
>TRBD2|.|TRBJ2-1|TRBV5-4
TGTGCCAGCAGCGCCGCGGGGGGGGCCTACAATGAGCAGTTCTTC
CASSAAGGAYNEQFF
>.|.|TRBJ2-7|TRBV30
TGTGCCTGGACAGCTAGGGGGGGATCGGACGAGCAGTACTTC
CAWTARGGSDEQYF
>TRBD2|few|TRBJ2-3|TRBV23-1
TGCGCCAGCAGTCAATCGCTCGCTAGCGGATTCACAGATACGCAGTATTTT
CASSQSLASGFTDTQYF
>.|once|TRBJ1-1|TRBV14
TGTGCCAGCAGCCACGGGAGTACGGGGACTGAGGCTTTCTTT
CASSHGSTGTEAFF
>TRBD1|few|TRBJ1-2|TRBV10-3
TGTGCCATCAGTGAGGACAGGGAATCTGGCTACACCTTC
CAISEDRESGYTF
>TRBD1|few|TRBJ1-5|TRBV29-1
TGCAGCGTTGAGACAGGGGGCGCGGGGAATCAGCCCCAGCATTTT
CSVETGGAGNQPQHF
>.|few|TRBJ2-7|TRBV28
TGTGCCAGCAGTTTATCCGGGTACTACGAGCAGTACTTC
CASSLSGYYEQYF
>.|few|TRBJ1-6|TRBV5-1
TGCGCCAGCAGCCCCGCTAGCGGGTATCGGGGTTCACCCCTCCACTTT
CASSPASGYRGSPLHF
>TRBD2|.|TRBJ2-1|TRBV15
TGTGCCACCCGCTCCAGCGGGGGACACAATGAGCAGTTCTTC
CATRSSGGHNEQFF
>TRBD1|few|TRBJ1-1|TRBV30
TGTGCCTGGGGACAGGGCCCCACTGAAGCTTTCTTT
CAWGQGPTEAFF
>.|.|TRBJ2-1|TRBV4-3
TGCGCCAGCAGCCAAGATATGGGCTCTTCATGGTACAATGAGCAGTTCTTC
CASSQDMGSSWYNEQFF
>.|.|TRBJ2-7|TRBV18
TGTGCCAGCTCACCATTTGAGGGAAACTACGAGCAGTACTTC
CASSPFEGNYEQYF
>.|.|TRBJ1-1|TRBV7-2
TGTGCCAGCAGCTTAAATGGAAGGAACACTGAAGCTTTCTTT
CASSLNGRNTEAFF
>.|.|TRBJ1-1|TRBV18
TGTGCCAGCTCACCAAAGTCTTCTGGAGCTTTCTTT
CASSPKSSGAFF
>.|.|TRBJ1-2|TRBV7-4
TGTGCCAGCAGCTCAAGAAACGGAAAGCCATCTACACTCTATGGCTACACCTTC
CASSSRNGKPSTLYGYTF
>.|.|TRBJ2-1|TRBV5-1
TGCGCCAGCAGCGCCGGGAATTTTGAGCAGTTCTTC
CASSAGNFEQFF
>TRBD1|.|TRBJ2-2|TRBV27
TGTGCCAGCCGCCAGGGGGTATCTACCGGGGAGCTGTTTTTT
CASRQGVSTGELFF